A selection of T cell receptor beta chains follows, all from one sample in a study of T cell changes during pregnancy in multiple sclerosis. The method was immunoSEQ multiplex PCR; TCRdb's version includes in-frame clones alone and lacks a portion of them. Here the sample spans around 58,000 clones, over 75% being singletons. Specimen: peripheral blood, collected before pregnancy. The receptors were sampled from a female donor with multiple sclerosis, enrolled in a pregnancy study. Both conserved end residues are part of each CDR3. A D gene is named only where the DNA matches it firmly. Clone size is not always given. Where it is, it says once, few, many or a class for expanded clones.

-,-,TRBV5-6,TRBJ2-7,CASSLGLRVPYEQYF,TGTGCCAGCAGCTTGGGCCTCCGGGTACCCTACGAGCAGTACTTC
-,few,TRBV4-2,TRBJ1-2,CASSQDGLLGGYTF,TGTGCCAGCAGCCAAGATGGGCTTTTGGGTGGCTACACCTTC
-,-,TRBV5-1,TRBJ1-1,CASSAGRYNTEAFF,TGCGCCAGCAGCGCGGGACGGTACAACACTGAAGCTTTCTTT
TRBD1,-,TRBV7-2,TRBJ2-3,CASSRNRGTDTQYF,TGTGCCAGCAGCCGAAACAGGGGTACAGATACGCAGTATTTT
TRBD2,-,TRBV5-1,TRBJ2-3,CASSPYGGSTDTQYF,TGCGCCAGCAGCCCGTACGGGGGGAGCACAGATACGCAGTATTTT
TRBD1,-,TRBV5-6,TRBJ1-2,CASSPAVDRGGVFNYGYTF,TGTGCCAGCAGCCCGGCGGTAGACAGGGGAGGTGTCTTTAACTATGGCTACACCTTC
-,-,TRBV7-2,TRBJ2-3,CASSPGTALDTQYF,TGTGCCAGCAGCCCGGGGACTGCCCTCGATACGCAGTATTTT
-,few,TRBV28,TRBJ1-2,CASSLPGNYGYTF,TGTGCCAGCAGTTTACCGGGTAACTATGGCTACACCTTC
-,-,TRBV25-1,TRBJ2-5,CASSSSQETQYF,TGTGCCAGCAGTAGCTCCCAAGAGACCCAGTACTTC
TRBD2,-,TRBV25-1,TRBJ2-2,CASSVGGRTDSGELFF,TGTGCCAGCAGTGTGGGGGGGAGGACGGACTCCGGGGAGCTGTTTTTT
-,-,TRBV27,TRBJ2-3,CASRQGVTDTQYF,TGTGCCAGCAGGCAGGGTGTCACAGATACGCAGTATTTT
-,-,TRBV19,TRBJ2-1,CASTASGGFIHNEQFF,TGTGCCAGTACAGCCTCTGGGGGGTTTATTCACAATGAGCAGTTCTTC
-,few,TRBV2,TRBJ1-6,CAGQGRDNSPLHF,TGTGCCGGCCAGGGGCGGGATAATTCACCCCTCCACTTT
-,-,TRBV30,TRBJ2-1,CAWTLGGLYNEQFF,TGTGCCTGGACACTAGGGGGACTATACAATGAGCAGTTCTTC
TRBD1,-,TRBV7-9,TRBJ1-1,CASSRQGDLAEAFF,TGTGCCAGCAGCCGACAGGGGGACTTGGCTGAAGCTTTCTTT
TRBD1,-,TRBV11-2,TRBJ2-5,CASSFLQGAQGETQYF,TGTGCCAGCAGCTTCTTACAGGGGGCGCAGGGGGAGACCCAGTACTTC
TRBD2,-,TRBV7-2,TRBJ2-5,CASSPAGLAGGSLQETQYF,TGTGCCAGCAGCCCAGCGGGACTAGCGGGGGGTTCCCTCCAGGAGACCCAGTACTTC
-,-,TRBV4-3,TRBJ1-4,CASSPGAGVSTNEKLFF,TGCGCCAGCAGCCCAGGGGCAGGGGTCTCAACTAATGAAAAACTGTTTTTT
TRBD2,-,TRBV4-1,TRBJ2-5,CASSQGLAGGQETQYF,TGCGCCAGCAGCCAGGGACTAGCGGGGGGCCAAGAGACCCAGTACTTC
-,-,TRBV5-5,TRBJ1-3,CASSFVWGPATNTIYF,TGTGCCAGCAGCTTTGTCTGGGGCCCCGCTACCAACACCATATATTTT
TRBD2,-,TRBV29-1,TRBJ2-3,CSVRRGLATGLGYTQYF,TGCAGCGTTCGCAGGGGACTAGCGACCGGGTTAGGGTATACGCAGTATTTT
TRBD1,-,TRBV9,TRBJ2-3,CASSFSDGDRVGTDTQYF,TGTGCCAGCAGCTTCAGCGACGGGGACAGGGTTGGTACAGATACGCAGTATTTT
-,-,TRBV7-9,TRBJ1-1,CASSTPGNTEAFF,TGTGCCAGCAGCACGCCCGGGAACACTGAAGCTTTCTTT
-,-,TRBV19,TRBJ1-4,CASSRARIEKLFF,TGTGCCAGTAGCAGGGCGCGGATCGAAAAACTGTTTTTT
-,once,TRBV6-5,TRBJ2-3,CASSYSEATDTQYF,TGTGCCAGCAGTTACTCAGAGGCCACAGATACGCAGTATTTT
-,-,TRBV7-9,TRBJ1-2,CASSLALLYGYTF,TGTGCCAGCAGCTTAGCCCTTCTTTATGGCTACACCTTC
-,-,TRBV30,TRBJ1-2,CAWKDFALLSLNYGYTF,TGTGCCTGGAAGGACTTCGCACTACTTTCACTTAACTATGGCTACACCTTC
-,-,TRBV7-9,TRBJ1-1,CASSLDSMNTEAFF,TGTGCCAGCAGCCTGGACAGCATGAACACTGAAGCTTTCTTT
TRBD2,-,TRBV2,TRBJ2-4,CASSYSGGKNIQYF,TGTGCCAGCAGTTATAGCGGGGGGAAAAACATTCAGTACTTC
-,-,TRBV20-1,TRBJ1-1,CSANPTGEAFF,TGCAGTGCTAACCCTACGGGTGAAGCTTTCTTT
TRBD1,-,TRBV10-3,TRBJ2-7,CAISTGGSYEQYF,TGTGCCATCAGTACAGGGGGTTCCTACGAGCAGTACTTC
-,-,TRBV15,TRBJ1-6,CATSRELTGSLSPLHF,TGTGCCACCAGCAGGGAACTCACAGGGTCCCTATCACCCCTCCACTTT
TRBD1,-,TRBV14,TRBJ2-5,CASSQEIRGILETQYF,TGTGCCAGCAGCCAAGAAATCAGGGGGATCCTAGAGACCCAGTACTTC
-,-,TRBV7-9,TRBJ2-1,CASSLPRRSVNEQFF,TGTGCCAGCAGCCTCCCCAGGCGTAGCGTGAATGAGCAGTTCTTC
TRBD1,-,TRBV7-2,TRBJ2-7,CASSFDRGPLYEQYF,TGTGCCAGCAGCTTCGACAGGGGGCCTCTCTACGAGCAGTACTTC
-,-,TRBV7-2,TRBJ2-7,CASSLGVHEQYF,TGTGCCAGCAGCTTAGGCGTACACGAGCAGTACTTC
-,-,TRBV18,TRBJ2-3,CASSPRGSTDTQYF,TGTGCCAGCTCACCAAGGGGAAGCACAGATACGCAGTATTTT
-,-,TRBV2,TRBJ1-2,CASTSLAGDTF,TGTGCCAGCACTTCCCTGGCCGGGGACACCTTC
TRBD2,-,TRBV9,TRBJ2-3,CASSAGLAGSTDTQYF,TGTGCCAGCAGCGCTGGACTAGCGGGCTCCACAGATACGCAGTATTTT
TRBD1,-,TRBV9,TRBJ1-3,CASSEQGQTGNTIYF,TGTGCCAGCAGCGAACAGGGGCAAACTGGAAACACCATATATTTT
-,-,TRBV7-3,TRBJ1-4,CASSPMGARDEKLFF,TGTGCCAGCAGCCCGATGGGGGCAAGGGATGAAAAACTGTTTTTT
TRBD1,-,TRBV6-5,TRBJ2-7,CASSYSGQGASYEQYF,TGTGCCAGCAGTTACTCGGGACAGGGGGCATCCTACGAGCAGTACTTC
TRBD1,-,TRBV5-4,TRBJ1-1,CASSLRTGNTEAFF,TGTGCCAGCAGCTTAAGGACAGGTAACACTGAAGCTTTCTTT
TRBD1,-,TRBV6-1,TRBJ2-7,CASSAYSGTVYEQYF,TGTGCCAGCAGTGCTTACTCCGGGACAGTGTACGAGCAGTACTTC
TRBD1,-,TRBV6-6,TRBJ1-1,CASIQTGVRGTEAFF,TGTGCCAGCATTCAGACAGGGGTGAGGGGCACTGAAGCTTTCTTT
-,-,TRBV9,TRBJ2-1,CASSVWHRTTDEQFF,TGTGCCAGCAGCGTATGGCACAGGACTACAGATGAGCAGTTCTTC
TRBD2,-,TRBV4-3,TRBJ2-7,CASSPRTSGGYEQYF,TGCGCCAGCAGCCCCCGGACTAGCGGGGGGTACGAGCAGTACTTC
TRBD1,few,TRBV6-5,TRBJ1-5,CASRAGQGSQPQHF,TGTGCCAGCAGGGCCGGACAGGGCAGTCAGCCCCAGCATTTT
TRBD1,-,TRBV4-1,TRBJ1-4,CASSLTGTGGKKLFF,TGCGCCAGCAGCCTTACCGGGACAGGGGGCAAAAAACTGTTTTTT
-,-,TRBV19,TRBJ2-7,CASTPGVVPSEQYF,TGTGCCAGTACCCCGGGGGTAGTTCCGAGCGAGCAGTACTTC
TRBD1,-,TRBV5-4,TRBJ2-4,CASSLSGQGWNIQYF,TGTGCCAGCAGCTTGTCTGGACAGGGTTGGAACATTCAGTACTTC
-,-,TRBV29-1,TRBJ2-1,CSVVGGPYNEQFF,TGCAGCGTTGTAGGCGGGCCGTACAATGAGCAGTTCTTC
-,-,TRBV11-1,TRBJ1-6,CASSPPTVGTYSPLHF,TGTGCCAGCAGCCCCCCGACAGTAGGAACCTATTCACCCCTCCACTTT
TRBD2,few,TRBV6-4,TRBJ2-1,CASSDSSGGANEQFF,TGTGCCAGCAGTGACTCTAGCGGGGGGGCCAATGAGCAGTTCTTC